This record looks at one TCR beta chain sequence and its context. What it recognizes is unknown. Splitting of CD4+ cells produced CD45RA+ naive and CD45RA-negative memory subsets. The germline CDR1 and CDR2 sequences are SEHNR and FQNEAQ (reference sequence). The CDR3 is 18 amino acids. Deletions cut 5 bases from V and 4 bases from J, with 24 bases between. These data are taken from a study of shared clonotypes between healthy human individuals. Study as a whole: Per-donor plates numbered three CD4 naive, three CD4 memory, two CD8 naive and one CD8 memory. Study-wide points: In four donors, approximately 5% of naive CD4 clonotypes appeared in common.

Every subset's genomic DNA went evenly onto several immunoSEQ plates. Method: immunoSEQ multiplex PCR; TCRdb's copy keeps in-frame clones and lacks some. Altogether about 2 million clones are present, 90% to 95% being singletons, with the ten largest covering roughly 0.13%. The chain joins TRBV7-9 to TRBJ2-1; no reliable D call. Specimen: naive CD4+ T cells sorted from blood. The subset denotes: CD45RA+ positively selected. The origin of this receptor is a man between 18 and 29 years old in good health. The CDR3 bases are TGTGCCAGCAGCCCCCACTGGAGAGGCCCTGATATTTACAATGAGCAGTTCTTC. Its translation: CASSPHWRGPDIYNEQFF.